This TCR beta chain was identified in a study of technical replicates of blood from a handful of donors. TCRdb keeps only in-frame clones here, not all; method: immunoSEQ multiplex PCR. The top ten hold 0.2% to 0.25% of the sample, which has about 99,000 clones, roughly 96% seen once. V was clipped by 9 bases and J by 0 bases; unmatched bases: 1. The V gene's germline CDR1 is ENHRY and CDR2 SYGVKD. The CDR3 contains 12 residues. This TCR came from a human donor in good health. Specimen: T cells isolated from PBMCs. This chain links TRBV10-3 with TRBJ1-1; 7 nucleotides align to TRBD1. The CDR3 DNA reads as TGTGCCATAGGGGGCGTGAACACTGAAGCTTTCTTT. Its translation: CAIGGVNTEAFF.